The subject of this entry is one T cell receptor (beta chain). The entry originates in a study of blood T cell repertoires in COVID-19. Study context: Samples taken during acute and convalescent COVID-19 were collected in the United States, Italy and Spain. From T cells, B-cell-depleted T cells, or PBMCs came the material, which was cDNA or gDNA.

In the source study's methods: Using reference gene primer amplification, nucleated cell counts were estimated. The repertoire was sequenced with immunoSEQ multiplex PCR; TCRdb's copy has only in-frame clones and lacks some. That table is the source of V, J and clone size, and D and trimming were worked out from the DNA. The sample comprises 98,000 or so clones, around 83% of which are singletons, and more than 3% rests with the top ten. This CDR3 has 13 amino acids. Looked up from germline, CDR1 is SGDLS and CDR2 is YYNGEE. Trimming pared 3 bases from V and 5 bases from J, leaving 11 bases between. The TCR originated in an elderly woman with active or convalescent COVID-19. The chain uses TRBV9 and TRBJ2-5; D unresolved. Sequencing used peripheral blood. The CDR3 here is CASSESMRETQYF. DNA of the CDR3: TGTGCCAGCAGCGAAAGTATGAGGGAGACCCAGTACTTC.